A selection of T cell receptor beta chains follows, all from one sample in a study of cytotoxic CD8 clonotypes in ibrutinib-treated CLL. Method: immunoSEQ multiplex PCR; TCRdb's copy keeps in-frame clones and lacks some. This sample yields more than 200,000 clones, of which under 80% are seen a single time; 15% belongs to the top ten. Here the sequenced sample was PBMCs, taken after 24 months of ibrutinib treatment. The receptors come from a human donor with chronic lymphocytic leukemia. Each CDR3 is given with its conserved first and last residue. A D gene is named only where the DNA matches it firmly. Part of the rows lack a size; the others show once, few, many or a class for expanded clones.

D	size	V	J	DNA	CDR3
.	.	TRBV7-6	TRBJ1-2	TGTGCCAGCAGCCCAGCTCAGGGCTACTATGGCTACACCTTC	CASSPAQGYYGYTF
.	.	TRBV5-1	TRBJ2-7	TGCGCCAGCAGCTTGGGATTTTTCCCGGGGATCTCCTACGAGCAGTACTTC	CASSLGFFPGISYEQYF
.	.	TRBV19	TRBJ1-5	TGTGCCACCTGCGTGGGTAACAATCAGCCCCAGCATTTT	CATCVGNNQPQHF
.	.	TRBV6-5	TRBJ2-3	TGTGCCAGCAGTTACGACAGGAGGAACACAGATACGCAGTATTTT	CASSYDRRNTDTQYF
TRBD1	.	TRBV11-2	TRBJ2-5	TGTGCCAGCAGCGCGGCAGGGGGCCAAGAGACCCAGTACTTC	CASSAAGGQETQYF
TRBD2	few	TRBV28	TRBJ2-7	TGTGCCACTACACTAGCGGAACGGTACGAGCAGTACTTC	CATTLAERYEQYF
TRBD1	once	TRBV30	TRBJ2-5	TGTGCCTGGGCCGGGACAGGGGTAGAGGAGACCCAGTACTTC	CAWAGTGVEETQYF
.	few	TRBV2	TRBJ2-3	TGTGCCAGCCCCCAGGCAGTCGGCGATACGCAGTATTTT	CASPQAVGDTQYF
.	.	TRBV6-6	TRBJ2-7	TGTGCCAGCAGTTTTCAGGGCTCCTACGAGCAGTACTTC	CASSFQGSYEQYF
.	.	TRBV27	TRBJ2-1	TGTGCCAGCAGTACACTCCAGGGTTTCAATGAGCAGTTCTTC	CASSTLQGFNEQFF
TRBD1	.	TRBV6-6	TRBJ1-2	TGTGCCAGCAGTTACGGGACAGGGTCATCCTTTGGCTACACCTTC	CASSYGTGSSFGYTF
TRBD2	few	TRBV19	TRBJ2-7	TGTGCCAGTAGTACCACTAGCGGGACCCACGAGCAGTACTTC	CASSTTSGTHEQYF
.	.	TRBV6-5	TRBJ2-7	TGTGCCAGCAGTTTCCAAACAGGCCACCCCTACGAGCAGTACTTC	CASSFQTGHPYEQYF
.	.	TRBV25-1	TRBJ2-1	TGTGCCAGCAGTTTGGCAGGGTTACACAATGAGCAGTTCTTC	CASSLAGLHNEQFF
TRBD2	.	TRBV27	TRBJ2-5	TGTGCCAGCAGTTTCGGTAATAGCGGGCAAGAGACCCAGTACTTC	CASSFGNSGQETQYF
TRBD2	.	TRBV27	TRBJ2-1	TGTGCCAGCAGTTTCACTAGCGGGACGAAGCAGTTCTTC	CASSFTSGTKQFF
.	.	TRBV6-1	TRBJ2-5	TGTGCCAGCAGTGATCTCGGGGGTGTGATAGAGACCCAGTACTTC	CASSDLGGVIETQYF
.	.	TRBV6-5	TRBJ2-1	TGTGCCAGCAGTTACAATCCCAGATATAAAAATGAGCAGTTCTTC	CASSYNPRYKNEQFF
TRBD1	.	TRBV11-2	TRBJ1-1	TGTGCCAGCAGCCTGGCGGGGACAGGGAACACTGAAGCTTTCTTT	CASSLAGTGNTEAFF
TRBD1	.	TRBV5-8	TRBJ1-4	TGTGCCAGCAGCACAGCCGGGACAGGCGATAATGAAAAACTGTTTTTT	CASSTAGTGDNEKLFF
TRBD2	.	TRBV29-1	TRBJ2-7	TGCAGCGTCGCCCGGCCGGGACTAGCGGTACTCGAGCAGTACTTC	CSVARPGLAVLEQYF
.	.	TRBV2	TRBJ2-4	TGTGCCAGCAGTGTAAACCGGGACGGGCAGTACTTC	CASSVNRDGQYF